Below, 14 T cell receptor beta chains from the same sample are listed, as sequenced in a study of T-cell memory formation after mild COVID-19. A single record per CDR3 protein comes from TCRdb applying MiXCR to the 5' RACE reads. The table includes 250,000 to 300,000 distinct CDR3 sequences, 15% to 20% detected once. Specimen: PBMCs or a T cell subset sorted from them (not recorded which). The source of these receptors is a man aged 18 to 30 who had mild COVID-19 (a few samples of this study predate the infection). Cell type and time point are not known.

The V call is TRBV10-3, the J call TRBJ2-6; D is possibly TRBD1 (5 bases). V lost 4 bases to trimming and J lost 0 bases, with 7 bases between them. The CDR3 covers 15 residues. Germline lookup yields CDR1 ENHRY and CDR2 SYGVKD. CDR3 sequence: CAISGQLSGANVLTF. CDR3 coding DNA: TGTGCCATCAGTGGACAGCTCTCTGGGGCCAACGTCCTGACTTTC.

This sequence joins TRBV20-1 and TRBJ1-5; D is undetermined. The germline gives CDR1 DFQATT, CDR2 SNEGSKA (reference sequence). The CDR3 is made up of 12 amino acids. Deletions cut 3 bases from V and 9 bases from J, with 12 bases between. The CDR3: CSARATSRPQHF. The DNA of the CDR3 is TGCAGTGCTAGGGCCACCAGCAGGCCCCAGCATTTT.

This clonotype was detected many times. J is TRBJ2-2 and V is TRBV7-9, with D tentatively TRBD2 (6 bases). The V and J ends lost 3 bases and 4 bases respectively, with 15 bases between them. CDR1 and CDR2 from the germline V gene are SEHNR and FQNEAQ (reference sequence). CDR3 length: 16 amino acids. In DNA, the CDR3 is TGTGCCAGCAGCTTTGGGGCGGGGTACGTCACCGGGGAGCTGTTTTTT. This translates into CASSFGAGYVTGELFF.

The chain carries TRBV6-5 and TRBJ2-3; perhaps TRBD2 as D (6 bases). The ends were cut back, 5 bases at V and 2 bases at J, with 17 bases in the middle. This CDR3 spans 16 amino acids. Germline V gene lookup returns CDR1 MNHEY and CDR2 SVGAGI. Written as DNA, the CDR3 is TGTGCCAGCAGTCCATCTTTTGGGGGGTCCACAGATACGCAGTATTTT. The encoded protein is CASSPSFGGSTDTQYF.

V gene TRBV21-1 combines with J gene TRBJ2-2; the table's TRBD1 call for D was not verified on the DNA. TRBV21-1 is recorded as a pseudogene. The CDR3 has 15 residues. The CDR3 reads CASSLDRVNTGELFF. The CDR3 coding sequence is TGTGCCAGCAGCCTGGACAGGGTAAACACCGGGGAGCTGTTTTTT.

The chain carries TRBV15 and TRBJ1-2; D gene uncertain. Trimming removed 1 base from V and 4 bases from J, with 7 bases in between. The CDR3 has 13 amino acids. Germline V gene data show CDR1 as LNHNV and CDR2 as YYDKDF (reference sequence). The CDR3 sequence: CATSRVPGYGYTF. For the CDR3, the DNA is TGTGCCACCAGCAGAGTTCCAGGCTATGGCTACACCTTC.

A single count supports this clonotype. This chain connects TRBV9 to TRBJ1-6; D is uncertain. Trimming stripped 4 bases from V and 0 bases from J, with 14 bases between. CDR1 SGDLS and CDR2 YYNGEE come from the germline V gene. The CDR3 is 17 amino acids. CDR3 nucleotides: TGTGCCAGCAGCTACCAGGTGGGCTTCTCCTATAATTCACCCCTCCACTTT. It translates to CASSYQVGFSYNSPLHF.

This clonotype has just a few counts. The rearrangement joins TRBV12-3 or TRBV12-4 to TRBJ2-7, with TRBD1 matching 7 bases. V was clipped by 1 base and J by 2 bases; unmatched bases: 8. The CDR3 sequence is 16 residues long. DNA of the CDR3: TGTGCCAGCAGTTTAGTCGACAGGGTAAGGCCCTACGAGCAGTACGTC. Its translation: CASSLVDRVRPYEQYV.

This clonotype was counted between two and nine times. The chain carries TRBV12-3 or TRBV12-4 and TRBJ2-7; maybe TRBD1 (6 bases). Trimming left V 5 bases short and J 3 bases short, with 17 bases between. CDR3 length: 15 amino acids. This CDR3 is CASSPTQGIFYEQYF. DNA for the CDR3: TGTGCCAGCAGTCCAACTCAGGGGATTTTCTACGAGCAGTACTTC.

The sample holds many counts of this clonotype. The rearrangement uses TRBV12-3 or TRBV12-4 and TRBJ1-1; no definite D call. Between the trimmed V and J ends, which lost 5 bases and 1 base, there was a span of 11 bases. The CDR3 is 14 amino acids. DNA for the CDR3: TGTGCCAGCAGTCGGGAGTATTCGAACACTGAAGCTTTCTTT. This translates into CASSREYSNTEAFF.

The chain is built from TRBV11-2 and TRBJ2-1, with D possibly matching TRBD2 (6 bases). Trimming left V 3 bases short and J 3 bases short, with 9 bases between. The V gene's germline CDR1 is SGHAT and CDR2 FQNNGV. The CDR3 covers 14 residues. The CDR3 bases are TGTGCCAGCAGCTTTCCCGGGGGCTACAATGAGCAGTTCTTC. Amino acid sequence: CASSFPGGYNEQFF.

The chain couples TRBV27 to TRBJ2-2; 15 positions agree with TRBD2. CDR1 is MNHEY, CDR2 SMNVEV, per germline (reference sequence). The CDR3 spans 16 residues. Trimming removed 4 bases from V and 8 bases from J; junction bases left unmatched: 5. CDR3 region: CASSSRTSGGAGELFF. CDR3 in DNA: TGTGCCAGCAGTTCAAGGACTAGCGGGGGGGCTGGGGAGCTGTTTTTT.

This clonotype was counted between two and nine times. The genes are TRBV10-3 and TRBJ2-1; 11 nucleotides match TRBD1. This CDR3 region has 14 residues. The V gene's germline CDR1 is ENHRY and CDR2 SYGVKD. V shed 10 bases, J shed 5 bases, and the junction held 7 bases outside the gene matches. Here the CDR3 DNA reads TGTGCCACCGGTTCGGGACAGGGGGACAATGAGCAGTTCTTC. Encoded protein: CATGSGQGDNEQFF.

This chain uses TRBV11-2 with TRBJ1-2, with no clear D. This CDR3 is 15 amino acids long. Germline V lookup: CDR1 SGHAT, CDR2 FQNNGV. The germline V and J ends were trimmed by 4 bases and 4 bases, with 16 bases remaining between them. The CDR3 DNA reads TGTGCCAGCAGCTCGACCCCGGGCTACGCCTATGGCTACACCTTC. It specifies CASSSTPGYAYGYTF.